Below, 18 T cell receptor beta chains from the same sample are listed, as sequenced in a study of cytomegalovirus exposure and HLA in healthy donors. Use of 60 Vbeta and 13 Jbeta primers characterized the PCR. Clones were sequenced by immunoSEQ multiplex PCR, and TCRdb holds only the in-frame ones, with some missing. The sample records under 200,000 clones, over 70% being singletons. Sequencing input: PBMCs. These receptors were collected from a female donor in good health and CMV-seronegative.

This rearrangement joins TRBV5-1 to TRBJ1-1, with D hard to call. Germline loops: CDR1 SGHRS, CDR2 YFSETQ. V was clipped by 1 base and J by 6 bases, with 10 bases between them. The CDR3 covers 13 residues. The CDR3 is CASSLTRGAEAFF. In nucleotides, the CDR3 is TGCGCCAGCAGCTTGACCAGAGGAGCTGAAGCTTTCTTT. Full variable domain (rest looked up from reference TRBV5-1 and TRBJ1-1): KAGVTQTPRYLIKTRGQQVTLSCSPISGHRSVSWYQQTPGQGLQFLFEYFSETQRNKGNFPGRFSGRQFSNSRSEMNVSTLELGDSALYLCASSLTRGAEAFFGQGTRLTVV.

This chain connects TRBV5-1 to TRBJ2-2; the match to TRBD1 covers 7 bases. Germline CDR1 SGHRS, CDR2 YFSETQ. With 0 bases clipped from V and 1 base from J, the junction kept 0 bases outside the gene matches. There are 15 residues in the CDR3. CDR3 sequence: CASSLGTGNTGELFF. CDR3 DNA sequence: TGCGCCAGCAGCTTGGGGACAGGGAACACCGGGGAGCTGTTTTTT.

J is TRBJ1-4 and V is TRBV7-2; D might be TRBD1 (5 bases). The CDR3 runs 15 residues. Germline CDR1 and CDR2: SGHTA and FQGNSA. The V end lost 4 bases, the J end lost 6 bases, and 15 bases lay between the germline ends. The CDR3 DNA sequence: TGTGCCAGCAGCTATCAGGGTGTAGGAGATGAAAAACTGTTTTTT. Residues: CASSYQGVGDEKLFF.

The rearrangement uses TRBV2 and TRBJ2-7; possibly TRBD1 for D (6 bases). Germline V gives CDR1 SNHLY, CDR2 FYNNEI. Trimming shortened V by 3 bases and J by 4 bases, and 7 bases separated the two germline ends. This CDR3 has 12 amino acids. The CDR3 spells CASSETGYEQYF. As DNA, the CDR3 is TGTGCCAGCAGTGAGACAGGATACGAGCAGTACTTC.

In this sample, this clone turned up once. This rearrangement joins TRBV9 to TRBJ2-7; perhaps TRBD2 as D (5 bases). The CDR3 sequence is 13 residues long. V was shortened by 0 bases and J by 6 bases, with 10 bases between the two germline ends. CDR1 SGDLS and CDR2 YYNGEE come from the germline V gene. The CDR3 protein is CASSVAASREQYF. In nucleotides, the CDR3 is TGTGCCAGCAGCGTAGCGGCTAGCCGCGAGCAGTACTTC.

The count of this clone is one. The CDR3 nucleotides read TGTGCCAGTAGTATGGGTCCCTCAGGTGCTGAAGCTTTCTTT. Residues: CASSMGPSGAEAFF. The gene calls are TRBV19 and TRBJ1-1; D gene uncertain. In germline, CDR1 is LNHDA, CDR2 SQIVND (reference sequence). The V and J ends lost 3 bases and 6 bases respectively, with 14 bases between them. This CDR3 is built from 14 residues.

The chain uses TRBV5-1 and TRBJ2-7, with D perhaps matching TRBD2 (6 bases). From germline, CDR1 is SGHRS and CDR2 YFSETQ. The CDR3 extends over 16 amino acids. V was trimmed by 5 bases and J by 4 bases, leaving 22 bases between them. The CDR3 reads CASRSEEGLNRYEQYF. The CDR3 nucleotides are TGCGCCAGCAGATCCGAGGAGGGGCTCAATCGGTACGAGCAGTACTTC.

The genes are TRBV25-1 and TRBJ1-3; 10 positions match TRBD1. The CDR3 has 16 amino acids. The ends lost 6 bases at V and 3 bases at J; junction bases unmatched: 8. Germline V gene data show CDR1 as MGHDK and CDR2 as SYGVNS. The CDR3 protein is CASSRQGASYGNTIYF. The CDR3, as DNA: TGTGCCAGCAGCCGACAGGGGGCCTCATATGGAAACACCATATATTTT.

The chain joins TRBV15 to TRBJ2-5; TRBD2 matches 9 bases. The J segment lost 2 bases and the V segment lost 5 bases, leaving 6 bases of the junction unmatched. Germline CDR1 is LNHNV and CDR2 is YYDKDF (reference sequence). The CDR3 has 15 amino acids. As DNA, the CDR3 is TGTGCCACCAGCCCGCGGGCGGGGGGGCAAGAGACCCAGTACTTC. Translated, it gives CATSPRAGGQETQYF.

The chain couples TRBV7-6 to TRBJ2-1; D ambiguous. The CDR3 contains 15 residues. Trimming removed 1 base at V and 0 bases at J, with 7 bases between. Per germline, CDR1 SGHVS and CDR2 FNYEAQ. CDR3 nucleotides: TGTGCCAGCAGCTTAGGGCAGAACTCCTACAATGAGCAGTTCTTC. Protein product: CASSLGQNSYNEQFF. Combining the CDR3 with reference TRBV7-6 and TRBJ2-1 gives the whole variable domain GAGVSQSPRYKVTKRGQDVALRCDPISGHVSLYWYRQALGQGPEFLTYFNYEAQQDKSGLPNDRFSAERPEGSISTLTIQRTEQRDSAMYRCASSLGQNSYNEQFFGPGTRLTVL.

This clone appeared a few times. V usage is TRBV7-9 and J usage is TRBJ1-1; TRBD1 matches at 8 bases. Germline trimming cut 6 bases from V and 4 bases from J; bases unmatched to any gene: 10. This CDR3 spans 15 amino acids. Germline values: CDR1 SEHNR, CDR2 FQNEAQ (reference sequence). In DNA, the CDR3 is TGTGCCAGCAGGTATCAGGGGGCGCAGGGCACTGAAGCTTTCTTT. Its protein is CASRYQGAQGTEAFF.

CDR3 amino acids: CASSLSTGSEAFF. CDR3 DNA: TGTGCCAGCAGTTTATCTACAGGGTCTGAAGCTTTCTTT. The gene calls are TRBV5-5 and TRBJ1-1; TRBD1 is a possible D gene (6 bases). Germline V gene lookup returns CDR1 SGHKS and CDR2 YYEKEE (reference sequence). The V gene lost 5 bases and the J gene lost 6 bases, with 14 bases spanning the gap. The CDR3 runs to 13 residues.

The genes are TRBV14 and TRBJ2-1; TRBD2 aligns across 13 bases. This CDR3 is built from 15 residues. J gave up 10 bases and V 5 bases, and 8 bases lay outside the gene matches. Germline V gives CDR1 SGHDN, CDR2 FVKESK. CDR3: CASSTPGLAGKEQFF. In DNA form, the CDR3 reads TGTGCCAGCAGCACCCCGGGACTAGCGGGAAAAGAGCAGTTCTTC. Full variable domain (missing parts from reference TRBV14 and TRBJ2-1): EAGVTQFPSHSVIEKGQTVTLRCDPISGHDNLYWYRRVMGKEIKFLLHFVKESKQDESGMPNNRFLAERTGGTYSTLKVQPAELEDSGVYFCASSTPGLAGKEQFFGPGTRLTVL.

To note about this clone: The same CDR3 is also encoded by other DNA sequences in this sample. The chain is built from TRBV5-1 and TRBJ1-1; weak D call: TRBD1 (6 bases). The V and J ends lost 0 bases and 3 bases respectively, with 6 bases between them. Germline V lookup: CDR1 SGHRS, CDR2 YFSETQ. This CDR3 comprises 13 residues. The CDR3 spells CASSLAGDTEAFF. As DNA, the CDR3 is TGCGCCAGCAGCTTGGCAGGGGACACTGAAGCTTTCTTT.

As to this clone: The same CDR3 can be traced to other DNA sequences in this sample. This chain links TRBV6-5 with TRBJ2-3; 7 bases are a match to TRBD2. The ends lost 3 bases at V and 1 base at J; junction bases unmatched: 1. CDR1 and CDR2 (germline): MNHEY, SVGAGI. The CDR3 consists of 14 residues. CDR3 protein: CASSYRGGTDTQYF. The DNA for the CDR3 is TGTGCCAGCAGTTATCGGGGGGGCACAGATACGCAGTATTTT.

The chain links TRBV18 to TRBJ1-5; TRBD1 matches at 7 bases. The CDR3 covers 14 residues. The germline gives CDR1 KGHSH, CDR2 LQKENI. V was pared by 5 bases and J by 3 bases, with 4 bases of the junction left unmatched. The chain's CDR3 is CASSNQGDNQPQHF. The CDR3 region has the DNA TGTGCCAGCTCAAACCAGGGGGACAATCAGCCCCAGCATTTT.

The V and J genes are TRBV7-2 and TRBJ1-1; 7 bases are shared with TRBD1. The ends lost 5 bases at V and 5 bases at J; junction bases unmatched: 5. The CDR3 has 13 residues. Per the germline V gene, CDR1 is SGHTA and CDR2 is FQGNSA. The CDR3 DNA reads TGTGCCAGCAGCCAGAGGGGGCGTACTGAAGCTTTCTTT. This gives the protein CASSQRGRTEAFF. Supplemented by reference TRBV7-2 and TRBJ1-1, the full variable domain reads GAGVSQSPSNKVTEKGKDVELRCDPISGHTALYWYRQSLGQGLEFLIYFQGNSAPDKSGLPSDRFSAERTGGSVSTLTIQRTQQEDSAVYLCASSQRGRTEAFFGQGTRLTVV.

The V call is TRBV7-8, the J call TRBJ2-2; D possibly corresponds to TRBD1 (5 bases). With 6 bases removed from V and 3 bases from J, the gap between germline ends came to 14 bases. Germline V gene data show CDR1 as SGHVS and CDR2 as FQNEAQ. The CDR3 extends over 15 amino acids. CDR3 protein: CASRVQDRDTGELFF. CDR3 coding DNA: TGTGCCAGCAGAGTACAGGACCGGGACACCGGGGAGCTGTTTTTT.